This T cell receptor beta chain appears in the sequencing data of a study of shared clonotypes between healthy human individuals. General study results and limits: It was observed that 5% to 6% of naive CD4 clonotypes were shared across a handful of donors. Investigators expected sequencing depth to affect clonotype sharing among donors.

Germline V gene lookup returns CDR1 SGHNT and CDR2 YENEEA. V shed 5 bases and J 8 bases; nucleotides not matched to a gene: 10. This CDR3 is 17 amino acids long. Of note for this clone: Its antigen is not identified.

Every one of the donors was a Caucasian adult that lived in Nashville, Tennessee. Sequencing used immunoSEQ multiplex PCR; TCRdb keeps in-frame clones, though not all of them. The table lists about 340,000 clones, 73% of them singletons, with 8% to 13% in the top ten. The material sequenced was memory CD4+ T cells sorted from blood. The subset is: CD45RA-negative fraction. The source is a man aged 25 to 40 in good health. The chain carries TRBV11-3 and TRBJ2-1; TRBD2 matches 15 bases. The CDR3 DNA is TGTGCCAGCAGCACCCGGACTAGCGGGAGGGCCCAGGATGAGCAGTTCTTC. Its translation: CASSTRTSGRAQDEQFF. Variable domain in full (rest from reference TRBV11-3 and TRBJ2-1): EAGVVQSPRYKIIEKKQPVAFWCNPISGHNTLYWYLQNLGQGPELLIRYENEEAVDDSQLPKDRFSAERLKGVDSTLKIQPAELGDSAVYLCASSTRTSGRAQDEQFFGPGTRLTVL.